In its sample, the clone carrying this T cell receptor (beta chain) was seen many times. Antigen unknown. This specimen comes from a study of molecular identifiers for immune sequencing clone quantification. Findings and caveats of the study: Whereas naive cells kept under 1% of molecules in clones above 20 RNA copies, such clones held over 97% in effectors.

It was with previously described methods and listed TCR primers that bulk TCR libraries were made. TCRdb analysed the PCR reads with MiXCR anew, one entry per CDR3 protein. The profile shows about 640,000 distinct CDR3 sequences, about 20% of them singletons. The ends were cut back, 6 bases at V and 1 base at J, with 17 bases in the middle. The CDR3 is made up of 16 amino acids. CDR1 LNHDA and CDR2 SQIVND come from the germline V gene (reference sequence). Sequenced input: naive CD8+ T cells from blood, with Jurkat cell RNA spiked in. Subset noted: FACS-sorted CD8+CD4-CCR7+CD45RA+ naive T cells. The chain is built from TRBV19 and TRBJ2-3; perhaps TRBD1 as D (6 bases). The clonotype originates from a human donor in good health. Some libraries in this study had Jurkat cell RNA spiked in. In nucleotides, the CDR3 is TGTGCCAGTAGCCCGTGGGGGCATGACCGCACAGATACGCAGTATTTT. The encoded protein is CASSPWGHDRTDTQYF.